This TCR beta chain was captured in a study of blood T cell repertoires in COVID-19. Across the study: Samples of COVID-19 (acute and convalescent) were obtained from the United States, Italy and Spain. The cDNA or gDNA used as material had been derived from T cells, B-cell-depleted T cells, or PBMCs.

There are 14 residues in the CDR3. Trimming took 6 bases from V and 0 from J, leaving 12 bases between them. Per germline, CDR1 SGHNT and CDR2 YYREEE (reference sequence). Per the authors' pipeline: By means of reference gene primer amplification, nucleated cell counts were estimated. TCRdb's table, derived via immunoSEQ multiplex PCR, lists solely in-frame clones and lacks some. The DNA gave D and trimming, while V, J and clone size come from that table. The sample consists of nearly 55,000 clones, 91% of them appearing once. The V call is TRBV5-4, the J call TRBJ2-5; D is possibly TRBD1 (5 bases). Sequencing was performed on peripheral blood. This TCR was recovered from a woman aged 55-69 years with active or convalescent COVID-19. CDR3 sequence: CASTNPRDQETQYF. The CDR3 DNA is TGTGCCAGCACCAACCCCAGGGACCAAGAGACCCAGTACTTC.